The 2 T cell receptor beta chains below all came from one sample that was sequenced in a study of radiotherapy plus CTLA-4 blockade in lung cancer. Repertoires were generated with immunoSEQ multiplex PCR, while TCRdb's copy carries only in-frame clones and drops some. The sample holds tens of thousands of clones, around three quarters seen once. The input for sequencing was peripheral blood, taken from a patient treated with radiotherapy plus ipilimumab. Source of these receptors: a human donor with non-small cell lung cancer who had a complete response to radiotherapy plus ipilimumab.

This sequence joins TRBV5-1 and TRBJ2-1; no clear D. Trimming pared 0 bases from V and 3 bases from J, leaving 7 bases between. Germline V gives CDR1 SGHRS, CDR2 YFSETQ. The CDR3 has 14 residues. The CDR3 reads CASSLAGIYNEQFF. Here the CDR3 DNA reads TGCGCCAGCAGCTTGGCCGGCATCTACAATGAGCAGTTCTTC.

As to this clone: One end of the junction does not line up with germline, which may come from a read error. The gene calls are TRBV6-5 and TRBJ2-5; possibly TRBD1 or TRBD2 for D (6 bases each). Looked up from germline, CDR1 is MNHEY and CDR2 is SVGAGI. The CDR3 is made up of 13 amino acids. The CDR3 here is CASSYRGEETQYF. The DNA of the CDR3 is TGTGCCAGCAGTTATAGGGGGGAAGAAACCCAGTACTTC.